Each of the 31 T cell receptor beta chains below was sequenced from the same sample in a study of regulatory T cells in long-lasting Graves disease. Time point: persistent/refractory GD, antithyroid drugs over 5 years with positive TRAb. With RNA extracted from PBMCs as input, the TCR library was made. CDR3 regions were amplified by Arm-PCR using iRepertoire HTBI primers to build TCR beta libraries. TCRdb reanalysed the multiplex PCR reads using MiXCR and keeps one entry per CDR3 protein. Seen here are approximately 400,000 distinct CDR3 sequences, 20% to 25% observed once, and the top ten hold 26%. Source: peripheral blood mononuclear cells (PBMCs), taken when the disease was refractory, from a patient treated with antithyroid drugs. These receptors all come from a female donor with Graves disease.

The gene calls are TRBV29-1 and TRBJ2-7; 10 bases are a match to TRBD2. The germline V gene has CDR1 SQVTM and CDR2 ANQGSEA. The V gene end was trimmed by 4 bases and the J gene end by 7 bases; junction bases not matched to a gene: 4. The CDR3 runs to 12 residues. The chain's CDR3 is CSVGAGGQEQYF. CDR3 coding DNA: TGCAGCGTTGGAGCGGGAGGGCAAGAGCAGTACTTC.

The chain uses TRBV28 and TRBJ1-1; the match to TRBD1 covers 9 bases. This CDR3 region has 14 residues. Germline CDR1 is MDHEN and CDR2 is SYDVKM. The junction had 10 bases not matched to a gene; V was cut back by 10 bases and J by 4 bases. In nucleotides, the CDR3 is TGTGCCACCGGGACAGGGCAAAAGGGCACTGAAGCTTTCTTT. Its translation: CATGTGQKGTEAFF.

The chain uses TRBV5-5 and TRBJ2-5; 8 nucleotides match TRBD2. Germline V gene data show CDR1 as SGHKS and CDR2 as YYEKEE (reference sequence). CDR3 length: 14 residues. V gave up 2 bases and J gave up 4 bases; unmatched junction bases: 4. In DNA form, the CDR3 reads TGTGCCAGCAGCTTTACAGCGGGAGTAGAGACCCAGTACTTC. Translating it yields CASSFTAGVETQYF.

The CDR3 protein is CSAQDRPTKNIQYF. Here the CDR3 DNA reads TGCAGTGCTCAGGACAGGCCAACCAAAAACATTCAGTACTTC. The chain recombines TRBV20-1 with TRBJ2-4; 7 bases match TRBD1. Germline loops: CDR1 DFQATT, CDR2 SNEGSKA (reference sequence). V lost 5 bases, J lost 2 bases, and 6 bases stayed unmatched. There are 14 residues in the CDR3.

This clonotype is termed medium-sized. J is TRBJ1-5 and V is TRBV30, with 7 bases that match TRBD1. From germline, CDR1 is GTSNPN and CDR2 SVGIG (reference sequence). The CDR3 has 14 amino acids. V lost 2 bases and J lost 4; bases outside the gene matches: 5. Written as DNA, the CDR3 is TGTGCCTGGAGTCTGGGACAGCCTAATCAGCCCCAGCATTTT. Translation: CAWSLGQPNQPQHF.

The chain has TRBV6-1 and TRBJ1-2, with 7 bases matching TRBD1. V was pared by 3 bases and J by 7 bases, with 5 bases of the junction left unmatched. This CDR3 contains 13 residues. From germline, CDR1 is MNHNS and CDR2 SASEGT. The CDR3 loop reads CASSDDRVGGYTF. In nucleotides, the CDR3 is TGTGCCAGCAGTGACGACAGGGTGGGTGGCTACACCTTC.

The chain employs TRBV19 and TRBJ1-2; TRBD1 is a possible D gene (5 bases). Germline CDR1 is LNHDA and CDR2 is SQIVND (reference sequence). This CDR3 spans 15 amino acids. Trimming pared 8 bases from V and 7 bases from J, leaving 23 bases between. CDR3 nucleotide sequence: TGTGCCAGTTCCCTGACAGTAAAGGGGTGGGGTGGCTACACCTTC. Translated: CASSLTVKGWGGYTF.

To note about this clonotype: A much larger clone differs from this one at a single base, so this may be a read error. V and J are TRBV12-3 or TRBV12-4 and TRBJ1-2; D is unclear. This CDR3 contains 14 residues. Trimming cost V 6 bases and J 10 bases, with 21 bases left between them. In nucleotides, the CDR3 is TGTGCCAGCAGCTTCCCCACTAATTCCCTTGACTACACCTTC. The encoded protein is CASSFPTNSLDYTF.

The chain has TRBV19 and TRBJ1-2; no firm D call. CDR3 length: 11 residues. Germline V gene data show CDR1 as LNHDA and CDR2 as SQIVND (reference sequence). The germline V and J ends were trimmed by 6 bases and 6 bases, with 8 bases remaining between them. The CDR3 region has the DNA TGTGCCAGTAGGGAGGGAGATGGCTACACCTTC. Protein: CASREGDGYTF.

Comments on this clonotype: A read error may account for a junction end that differs from germline. The chain has TRBV25-1 and TRBJ1-2; no definite D call. The germline V gene encodes CDR1 MGHDK and CDR2 SYGVNS. This CDR3 comprises 12 residues. DNA of the CDR3: TGTGCCAGCAGCTTCTCGGGCGGGCTCACGACATTC. It encodes CASSFSGGLTTF.

A note on this clonotype: This may be a read error, as it is one base from a much larger clone. The chain joins TRBV3-1 to TRBJ1-4; D is undetermined. This CDR3 comprises 17 residues. CDR1 LGHDT and CDR2 YNNKEL come from the germline V gene (reference sequence). CDR3 residues: CAGSHPRNRATNEKLFF. CDR3 coding DNA: TGTGCCGGCAGCCACCCGCGGAACCGCGCAACTAATGAAAAACTGTTTTTT.

This chain connects TRBV7-2 to TRBJ2-3; 9 bases agree with TRBD2. The CDR3 runs to 17 residues. Germline V gene sequence: CDR1 SGHTA, CDR2 FQGNSA. Trimming removed 3 bases from V and 3 bases from J; junction bases left unmatched: 10. The CDR3 is CASSFKSLSGRTDTQYF. The CDR3 DNA reads as TGTGCCAGCAGCTTCAAGTCTCTTAGCGGGAGAACAGATACGCAGTATTTT. The whole variable domain, filled in from reference TRBV7-2 and TRBJ2-3, reads GAGVSQSPSNKVTEKGKDVELRCDPISGHTALYWYRQSLGQGLEFLIYFQGNSAPDKSGLPSDRFSAERTGGSVSTLTIQRTQQEDSAVYLCASSFKSLSGRTDTQYFGPGTRLTVL.

This clonotype showed up many times. The V and J genes are TRBV28 and TRBJ2-5; 10 bases align to TRBD1. Germline V gives CDR1 MDHEN, CDR2 SYDVKM. This CDR3 is 14 amino acids long. V lost 4 bases and J lost 5; bases outside the gene matches: 4. The CDR3 DNA reads as TGTGCCAGCAGTTATCCGACAGGGGGCGAGACCCAGTACTTC. It encodes CASSYPTGGETQYF.

Comments on this clonotype: Germline and junction disagree at one end, which may indicate a read error. The V and J genes are TRBV28 and TRBJ1-1; D gene ambiguous. This CDR3 has 12 amino acids. Germline CDR1 reads MDHEN; CDR2 reads SYDVKM. The CDR3 DNA reads TGTGCCAGCAGTCGCGGCACACCGGAAATCCCTTTT. This codes for CASSRGTPEIPF.

A few counts support this clonotype. The J gene is TRBJ2-7, the V gene TRBV12-3 or TRBV12-4, with 8 bases that match TRBD2. The V and J ends lost 6 bases and 3 bases, in that order; junction bases with no gene match: 10. The CDR3 runs to 15 residues. The CDR3 protein is CASSLVAGGNYEQYF. The CDR3 bases are TGTGCCAGCAGCTTGGTGGCGGGAGGAAACTACGAGCAGTACTTC.

This clonotype was counted at least ten times. V and J are TRBV12-3 or TRBV12-4 and TRBJ1-1; D ambiguous. The CDR3 spans 14 residues. The V and J ends lost 7 bases and 4 bases respectively, with 16 bases between them. The CDR3 nucleotides read TGTGCCAGCACCCTAAGCGGGAGTGGCACTGAAGCTTTCTTT. Protein sequence: CASTLSGSGTEAFF.

For this clonotype: One end of the junction varies from germline; a read error may be responsible. V is TRBV24-1 and J is TRBJ2-7, with 7 bases matching TRBD1. The CDR3 totals 11 residues. The germline CDR1 and CDR2 sequences are KGHDR and SFDVKD. CDR3 in DNA: TGTGCCACCGGGACAGCCTACAAGCAGTACTTC. Its protein is CATGTAYKQYF.

The table lists this clonotype with a few counts. This chain uses TRBV28 with TRBJ2-2; TRBD2 aligns across 12 bases. CDR3 size: 16 residues. Trimming cost V 3 bases and J 5 bases; bases outside gene matches: 4. From germline, CDR1 is MDHEN and CDR2 SYDVKM. CDR3 loop: CASSFLLAGGTGELFF. The CDR3 nucleotides read TGTGCCAGCAGTTTTCTTCTAGCGGGAGGGACCGGGGAGCTGTTTTTT. Together with reference TRBV28 and TRBJ2-2, the CDR3 gives the full variable domain: DVKVTQSSRYLVKRTGEKVFLECVQDMDHENMFWYRQDPGLGLRLIYFSYDVKMKEKGDIPEGYSVSREKKERFSLILESASTNQTSMYLCASSFLLAGGTGELFFGEGSRLTVL.

This clonotype has only a few counts. The V gene is TRBV28, the J gene TRBJ1-1; 8 bases line up with TRBD1. In germline, CDR1 is MDHEN, CDR2 SYDVKM. The CDR3 has 16 amino acids. V was clipped by 5 bases and J by 3 bases; unmatched bases: 11. The chain's CDR3 is CASSTGGLGSYTEAFF. The CDR3 coding sequence is TGTGCCAGCAGTACAGGGGGGTTAGGTAGTTACACTGAAGCTTTCTTT.

CDR3: CASTRSLDRGLYGYTF. The CDR3 DNA sequence: TGTGCCAGCACCCGATCTTTGGACAGGGGGCTTTATGGCTACACCTTC. The V gene is TRBV2, the J gene TRBJ1-2; TRBD1 matches at 11 bases. Germline V CDR1 and CDR2: SNHLY, FYNNEI. V dropped 7 bases and J dropped 5; count of bases not matched to a gene: 12. CDR3 size: 16 residues.

This clonotype has just a few counts. V and J are TRBV18 and TRBJ1-2, with D uncertain. Germline loops: CDR1 KGHSH, CDR2 LQKENI. The CDR3 is made up of 14 amino acids. V dropped 4 bases and J dropped 0 bases, with 9 bases sitting between them. In DNA form, the CDR3 reads TGTGCCAGCTCACGACGTACCGCTAACTATGGCTACACCTTC. Protein: CASSRRTANYGYTF.

This chain uses TRBV20-1 with TRBJ1-6; the match to TRBD1 covers 8 bases. Trimming at V came to 3 bases and at J to 7 bases, leaving 8 bases not matched to a gene. The CDR3 is 15 amino acids. From germline, CDR1 is DFQATT and CDR2 SNEGSKA (reference sequence). CDR3 nucleotide sequence: TGCAGTGCTAGGACAGGGGACGGGACCAATTCACCCCTCCACTTT. Translation: CSARTGDGTNSPLHF.

Only a few counts were recorded for this clonotype. The chain joins TRBV2 to TRBJ2-5, with D tentatively TRBD2 (6 bases). The J call may be in error: the DNA end matches TRBJ2-1 better. Per the germline V gene, CDR1 is SNHLY and CDR2 is FYNNEI. CDR3 length: 16 residues. In DNA, the CDR3 is TGTGCCAGCAGTGCGACAACTCCGGGACTTTACAATGAGCAGTTCTTC. Amino acid sequence: CASSATTPGLYNEQFF.

A few counts support this clonotype. V is TRBV19 and J is TRBJ1-4; 7 bases agree with TRBD1. CDR3 length: 16 amino acids. V shed 8 bases and J 0 bases; nucleotides not matched to a gene: 9. The germline CDR1 and CDR2 sequences are LNHDA and SQIVND (reference sequence). CDR3 DNA sequence: TGTGCCAGTCGTACTCCGCAGGGGGCAACTAATGAAAAACTGTTTTTT. Its protein is CASRTPQGATNEKLFF.

This clonotype appeared a few times. The V and J genes are TRBV7-2 and TRBJ2-7; D gene uncertain. CDR1 is SGHTA, CDR2 FQGNSA, per germline. The CDR3 consists of 12 residues. The V end lost 1 base, the J end lost 3 bases, and 4 bases lay between the germline ends. CDR3 sequence (DNA): TGTGCCAGCAGCTTAGTATTCTACGAGCAGTACTTC. Amino acid sequence: CASSLVFYEQYF.

This clonotype came up a few times. This sequence joins TRBV9 and TRBJ1-1; D remains unclear. Trimming removed 0 bases at V and 1 base at J, with 7 bases between. The CDR3 loop spans 14 amino acids. Germline V gives CDR1 SGDLS, CDR2 YYNGEE. The CDR3 here is CASSVVTSNTEAFF. The CDR3 region has the DNA TGTGCCAGCAGCGTAGTAACATCGAACACTGAAGCTTTCTTT.

The rearrangement joins TRBV28 to TRBJ1-1; 7 bases match TRBD1. Germline CDR1 and CDR2: MDHEN and SYDVKM. The V gene end was trimmed by 6 bases and the J gene end by 6 bases; junction bases not matched to a gene: 13. The CDR3 has 15 residues. The CDR3, as DNA: TGTGCCAGCAGCAAGAAAGCAGGGGGTGAAGCTGAAGCTTTCTTT. Translated: CASSKKAGGEAEAFF.

The CDR3: CSVVAGTALSTDTQYF. CDR3 sequence (DNA): TGCAGCGTGGTCGCGGGGACAGCACTGAGCACAGATACGCAGTATTTT. The chain uses TRBV29-1 and TRBJ2-3; possible D gene TRBD1, 7 bases. The V end lost 6 bases, the J end lost 0 bases, and 19 bases lay between the germline ends. The CDR3 has 16 residues. Germline V gene sequence: CDR1 SQVTM, CDR2 ANQGSEA.

In nucleotides, the CDR3 is TGTGCCAGCAGCTTAGGTGACGCAGGCAATCAGCCCCAGCATTTT. Amino acid sequence: CASSLGDAGNQPQHF. This chain connects TRBV11-2 to TRBJ1-5; D gene ambiguous. The V and J ends lost 1 base and 2 bases respectively, with 9 bases between them. The CDR3 runs 15 residues. Germline values: CDR1 SGHAT, CDR2 FQNNGV. Full variable domain (remainder filled in from reference TRBV11-2 and TRBJ1-5): EAGVAQSPRYKIIEKRQSVAFWCNPISGHATLYWYQQILGQGPKLLIQFQNNGVVDDSQLPKDRFSAERLKGVDSTLKIQPAKLEDSAVYLCASSLGDAGNQPQHFGDGTRLSIL.

This chain joins TRBV3-1 and TRBJ1-6, with D possibly being TRBD1 (6 bases). CDR1 and CDR2 (germline): LGHDT, YNNKEL (reference sequence). V was trimmed by 0 bases and J by 7 bases, leaving 19 bases between them. The CDR3 length is 18 residues. The CDR3 DNA sequence: TGTGCCAGCAGCCAAGAGAGGTTTACGGGGACACGGAATTCACCCCTCCACTTT. Translation gives CASSQERFTGTRNSPLHF.

The V and J genes are TRBV6-1 and TRBJ2-5; the D gene is possibly TRBD1 (5 bases). V dropped 1 base and J dropped 5 bases, with 8 bases sitting between them. In germline, CDR1 is MNHNS, CDR2 SASEGT. CDR3 length equals 13 residues. CDR3 sequence: CASSEEGLETQYF. CDR3 nucleotide sequence: TGTGCCAGCAGTGAAGAGGGGCTGGAGACCCAGTACTTC.